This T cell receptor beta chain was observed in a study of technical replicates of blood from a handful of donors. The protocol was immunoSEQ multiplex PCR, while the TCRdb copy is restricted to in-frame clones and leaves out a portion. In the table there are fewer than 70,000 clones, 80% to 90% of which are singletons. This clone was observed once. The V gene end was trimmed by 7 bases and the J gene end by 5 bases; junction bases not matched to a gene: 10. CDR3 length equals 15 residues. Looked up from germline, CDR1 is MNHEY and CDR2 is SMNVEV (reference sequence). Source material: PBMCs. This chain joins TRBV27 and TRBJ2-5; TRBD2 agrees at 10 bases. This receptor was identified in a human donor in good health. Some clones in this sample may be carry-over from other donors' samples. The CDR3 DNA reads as TGTGCCAGCACCGAAGCGGGAGGGCCAGGGGAGACCCAGTACTTC. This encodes CASTEAGGPGETQYF.